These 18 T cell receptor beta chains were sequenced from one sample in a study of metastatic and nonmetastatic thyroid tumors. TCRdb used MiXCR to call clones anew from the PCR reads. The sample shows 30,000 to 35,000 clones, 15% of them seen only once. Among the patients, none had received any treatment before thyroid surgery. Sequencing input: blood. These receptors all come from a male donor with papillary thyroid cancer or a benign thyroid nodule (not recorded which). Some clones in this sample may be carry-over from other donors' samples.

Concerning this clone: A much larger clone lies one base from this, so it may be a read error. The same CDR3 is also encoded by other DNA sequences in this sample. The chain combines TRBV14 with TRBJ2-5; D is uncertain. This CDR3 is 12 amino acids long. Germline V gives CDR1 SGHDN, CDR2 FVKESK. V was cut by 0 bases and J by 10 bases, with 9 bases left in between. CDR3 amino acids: CASSQDHGIQYF. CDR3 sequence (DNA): TGTGCCAGCAGCCAAGATCACGGTATCCAGTACTTC.

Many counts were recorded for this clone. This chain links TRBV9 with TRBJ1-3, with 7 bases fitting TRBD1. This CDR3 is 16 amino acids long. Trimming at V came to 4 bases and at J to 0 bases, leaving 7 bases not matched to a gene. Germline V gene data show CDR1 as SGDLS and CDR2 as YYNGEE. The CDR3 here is CASSQEGADSGNTIYF. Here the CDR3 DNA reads TGTGCCAGCAGCCAAGAGGGGGCCGACTCTGGAAACACCATATATTTT.

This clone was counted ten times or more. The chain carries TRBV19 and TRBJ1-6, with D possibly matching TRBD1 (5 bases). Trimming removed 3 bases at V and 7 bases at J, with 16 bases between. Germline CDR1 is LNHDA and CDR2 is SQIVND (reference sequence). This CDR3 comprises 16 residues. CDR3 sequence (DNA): TGTGCCAGTAGTATGGGTGTCGGGACGGTGAATTCACCCCTCCACTTT. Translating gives CASSMGVGTVNSPLHF.

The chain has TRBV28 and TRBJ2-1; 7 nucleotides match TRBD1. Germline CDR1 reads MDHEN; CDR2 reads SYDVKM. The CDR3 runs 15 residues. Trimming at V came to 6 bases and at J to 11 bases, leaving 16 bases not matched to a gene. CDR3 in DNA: TGTGCCAGCAGCTCAACCTCTAGTGGGGACAGCCAGCAGTTCTTC. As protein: CASSSTSSGDSQQFF.

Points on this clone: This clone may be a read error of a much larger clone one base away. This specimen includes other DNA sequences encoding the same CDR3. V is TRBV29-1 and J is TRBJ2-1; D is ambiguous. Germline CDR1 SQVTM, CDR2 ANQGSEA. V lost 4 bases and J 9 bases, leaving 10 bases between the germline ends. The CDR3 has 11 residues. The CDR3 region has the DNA TGCAGCGTTGTTGGAAATCTTGAGCAGTTCTTC. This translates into CSVVGNLEQFF.

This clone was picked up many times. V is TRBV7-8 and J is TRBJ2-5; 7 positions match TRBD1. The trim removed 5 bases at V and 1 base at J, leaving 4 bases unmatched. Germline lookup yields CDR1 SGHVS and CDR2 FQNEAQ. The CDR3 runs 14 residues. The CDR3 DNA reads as TGTGCCAGCAGCGCCGGGGACAGCCAAGAGACCCAGTACTTC. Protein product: CASSAGDSQETQYF.

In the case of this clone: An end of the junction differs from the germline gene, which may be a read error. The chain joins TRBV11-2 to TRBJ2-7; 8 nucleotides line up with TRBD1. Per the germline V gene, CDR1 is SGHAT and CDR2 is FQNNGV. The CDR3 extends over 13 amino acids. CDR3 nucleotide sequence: TGTGCCAGCATCCGTGGACAGGGTCCCGAGCAGTGCTTC. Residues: CASIRGQGPEQCF.

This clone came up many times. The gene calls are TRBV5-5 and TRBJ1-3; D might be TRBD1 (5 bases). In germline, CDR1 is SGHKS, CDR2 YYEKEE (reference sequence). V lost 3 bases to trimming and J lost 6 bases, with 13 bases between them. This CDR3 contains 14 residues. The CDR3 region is CASSSSGRKNTIYF. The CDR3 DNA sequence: TGTGCCAGCAGCTCTTCGGGGCGCAAAAACACCATATATTTT.

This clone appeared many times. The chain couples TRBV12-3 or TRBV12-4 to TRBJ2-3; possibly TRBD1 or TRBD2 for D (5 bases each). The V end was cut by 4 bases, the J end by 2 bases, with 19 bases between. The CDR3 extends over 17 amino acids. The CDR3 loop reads CASSSPGLGSLTDTQYF. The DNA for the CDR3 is TGTGCCAGCAGTTCACCGGGGCTAGGATCCCTCACAGATACGCAGTATTTT.

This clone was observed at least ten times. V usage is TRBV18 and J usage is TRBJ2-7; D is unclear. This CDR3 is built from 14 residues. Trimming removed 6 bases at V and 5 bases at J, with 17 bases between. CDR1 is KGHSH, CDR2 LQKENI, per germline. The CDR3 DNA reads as TGTGCCAGCTCGCCGACAAAGGGTGCCAACGAGCAGTACTTC. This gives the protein CASSPTKGANEQYF.

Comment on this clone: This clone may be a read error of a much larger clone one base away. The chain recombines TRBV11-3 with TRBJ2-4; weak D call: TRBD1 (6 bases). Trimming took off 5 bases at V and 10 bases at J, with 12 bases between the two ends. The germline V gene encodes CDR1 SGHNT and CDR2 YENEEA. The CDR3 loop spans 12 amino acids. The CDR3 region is CASSPKGEIQYF. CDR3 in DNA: TGTGCCAGCAGCCCAAAGGGGGAAATTCAGTACTTC.

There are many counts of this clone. This CDR3 is CASSRSIGQGASYEQYF. Written as DNA, the CDR3 is TGTGCCAGCAGCCGGTCGATTGGACAGGGGGCGTCCTACGAGCAGTACTTC. The rearrangement joins TRBV4-2 to TRBJ2-7; 11 nucleotides match TRBD1. Looked up from germline, CDR1 is LGHNA and CDR2 is YNFKEQ. V shed 4 bases, J shed 1 base, and the junction held 9 bases outside the gene matches. This CDR3 contains 17 residues.

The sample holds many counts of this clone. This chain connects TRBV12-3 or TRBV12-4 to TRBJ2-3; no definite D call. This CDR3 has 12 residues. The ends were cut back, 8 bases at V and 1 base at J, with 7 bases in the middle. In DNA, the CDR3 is TGTGCCAGCGGGTCGGGCACAGATACGCAGTATTTT. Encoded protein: CASGSGTDTQYF.

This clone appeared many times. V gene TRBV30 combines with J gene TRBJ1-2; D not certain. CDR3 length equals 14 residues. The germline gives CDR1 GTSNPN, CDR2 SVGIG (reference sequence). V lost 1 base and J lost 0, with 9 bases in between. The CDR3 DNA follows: TGTGCCTGGAGTGGAAGCCCTTCTAACTATGGCTACACCTTC. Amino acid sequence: CAWSGSPSNYGYTF.

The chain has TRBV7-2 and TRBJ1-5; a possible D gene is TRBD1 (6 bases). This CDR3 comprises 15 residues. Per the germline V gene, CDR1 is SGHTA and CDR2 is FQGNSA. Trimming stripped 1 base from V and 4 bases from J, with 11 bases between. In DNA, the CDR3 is TGTGCCAGCAGCTTAGTGGCAGGGGTAAATCAGCCCCAGCATTTT. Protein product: CASSLVAGVNQPQHF.

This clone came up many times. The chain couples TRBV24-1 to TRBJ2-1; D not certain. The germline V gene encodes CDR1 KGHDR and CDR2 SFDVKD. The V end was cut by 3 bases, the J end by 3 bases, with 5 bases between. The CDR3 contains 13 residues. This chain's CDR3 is CATSDGVYNEQFF. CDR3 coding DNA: TGTGCCACCAGTGATGGGGTCTACAATGAGCAGTTCTTC.

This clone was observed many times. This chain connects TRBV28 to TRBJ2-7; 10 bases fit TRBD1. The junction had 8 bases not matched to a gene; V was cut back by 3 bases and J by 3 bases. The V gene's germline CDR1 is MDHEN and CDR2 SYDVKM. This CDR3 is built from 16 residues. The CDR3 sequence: CASSLGQGTLVYEQYF. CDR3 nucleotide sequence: TGTGCCAGCAGTTTGGGACAGGGGACCCTAGTCTACGAGCAGTACTTC.

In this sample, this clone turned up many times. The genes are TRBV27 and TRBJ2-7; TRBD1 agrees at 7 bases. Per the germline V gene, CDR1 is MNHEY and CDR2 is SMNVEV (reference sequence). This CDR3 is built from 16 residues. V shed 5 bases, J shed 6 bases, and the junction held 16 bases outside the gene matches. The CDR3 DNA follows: TGTGCCAGCAGTCTCGCTCCGGGGCTTCCAGGGGGCGAGCAGTACTTC. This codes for CASSLAPGLPGGEQYF.